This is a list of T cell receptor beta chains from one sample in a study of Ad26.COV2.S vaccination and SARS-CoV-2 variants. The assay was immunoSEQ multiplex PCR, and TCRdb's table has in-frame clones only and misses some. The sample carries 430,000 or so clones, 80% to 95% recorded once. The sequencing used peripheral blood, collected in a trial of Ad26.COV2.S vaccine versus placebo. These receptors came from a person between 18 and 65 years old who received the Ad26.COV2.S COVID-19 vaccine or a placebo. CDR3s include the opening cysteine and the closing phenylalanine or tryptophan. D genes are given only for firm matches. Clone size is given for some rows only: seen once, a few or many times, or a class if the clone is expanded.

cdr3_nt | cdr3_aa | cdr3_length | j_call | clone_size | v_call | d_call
TGTGCCAGCTCACCACCGAGCGCACAAGAGACCCAGTACTTC | CASSPPSAQETQYF | 14 | TRBJ2-5 | - | TRBV18 | -
TGTGCCAGCAGCCCCGGGACTTACAATGAGCAGTTCTTC | CASSPGTYNEQFF | 13 | TRBJ2-1 | - | TRBV7-3 | -
TGTGCCAGCAGTTCTAGCGGGAACCAAGAGACCCAGTACTTC | CASSSSGNQETQYF | 14 | TRBJ2-5 | - | TRBV2 | TRBD2
TGTGCCAGTATTCCTTCGGGGGAAAGCAATCAGCCCCAGCATTTT | CASIPSGESNQPQHF | 15 | TRBJ1-5 | - | TRBV19 | -
TGTGCCAGCAGCCAAGTTCCGCGGGTGTCCTACGAGCAGTACTTC | CASSQVPRVSYEQYF | 15 | TRBJ2-7 | - | TRBV3-1/TRBV3-2 | -
TGTGCCAGCAGTTTGACGGGGACAGGGGCCGAGCAGTACTTC | CASSLTGTGAEQYF | 14 | TRBJ2-7 | - | TRBV27 | TRBD1
TGCGCCAGCAGCCATACCACAGGGGGCACTGAAGCTTTCTTT | CASSHTTGGTEAFF | 14 | TRBJ1-1 | - | TRBV4-3 | TRBD1
TGTGCCAGCAGTGAGGGACTAGCGGGATGGGGGGAGACCCAGTACTTC | CASSEGLAGWGETQYF | 16 | TRBJ2-5 | once | TRBV25-1 | TRBD2
TGTGCCAGCAGGGCGACAGGGTCGAGCTCCTACGAGCAGTACTTC | CASRATGSSSYEQYF | 15 | TRBJ2-7 | - | TRBV3-1/TRBV3-2 | TRBD1
TGTGCCAGCAGCCCAAGGGACAGCCTGGGGGCTGAAGCTTTCTTT | CASSPRDSLGAEAFF | 15 | TRBJ1-1 | - | TRBV3-1/TRBV3-2 | TRBD1
TGTGCCAGCAGCTTATACGCCCAAGAGACCCAGTACTTC | CASSLYAQETQYF | 13 | TRBJ2-5 | - | TRBV11-3 | -
TGTGCCAGTAGTATACATAGTAACTCCTACGAGCAGTACTTC | CASSIHSNSYEQYF | 14 | TRBJ2-7 | once | TRBV19 | -
TGCGCCAGCAGTCAATCGACAGGGCGGGAGGGCTGGAATGAGCAGTTCTTC | CASSQSTGREGWNEQFF | 17 | TRBJ2-1 | - | TRBV23-1 | TRBD2
TGTGCCAGCAGGGGACAGAACTATGGCTACACCTTC | CASRGQNYGYTF | 12 | TRBJ1-2 | - | TRBV6-5 | TRBD1
TGTGCCATCCAGGGGGGCGAGGGACTACCCTTGGATGAGCAGTTCTTC | CAIQGGEGLPLDEQFF | 16 | TRBJ2-1 | - | TRBV10-3 | -
TGTGCCAGCCTGGGACAGATCTCTGGAAACACCATATATTTT | CASLGQISGNTIYF | 14 | TRBJ1-3 | - | TRBV28 | TRBD1
TGCAGCGTCGGGGTAGATAGCAACTATGGCTACACCTTC | CSVGVDSNYGYTF | 13 | TRBJ1-2 | - | TRBV29-1 | -
TGTGCCAGCAGGGCGGTGCGTACTAGCACAGATACGCAGTATTTT | CASRAVRTSTDTQYF | 15 | TRBJ2-3 | - | TRBV2 | -
TGTGCCAGCAGTCGCTCCTACGAGCAGTACTTC | CASSRSYEQYF | 11 | TRBJ2-7 | - | TRBV6-2/TRBV6-3 | -
TGTGCCAGCAGATCTAGCGGCCGATCCTCCTACGAGCAGTACTTC | CASRSSGRSSYEQYF | 15 | TRBJ2-7 | - | TRBV13 | TRBD2
TGTGCCAGCACTGGCAGGGCAGTGACAGATACGCAGTATTTT | CASTGRAVTDTQYF | 14 | TRBJ2-3 | - | TRBV27 | -
TGTGCCAGCAGCCGCGCGCACACTGAAGCTTTCTTT | CASSRAHTEAFF | 12 | TRBJ1-1 | - | TRBV7-9 | -
TGTGCCAGCAGTTTACTGAAGTTAAACACAGATACGCAGTATTTT | CASSLLKLNTDTQYF | 15 | TRBJ2-3 | - | TRBV27 | -
TGTGCCAGTAGTGCAAACGACAGAATTTATGGCTACACCTTC | CASSANDRIYGYTF | 14 | TRBJ1-2 | - | TRBV19 | -
TGCGCCAGCAGCCAAAATCGGGGAAACACCATATATTTT | CASSQNRGNTIYF | 13 | TRBJ1-3 | few | TRBV4-1 | -
TGTGCCAGCAGGAAGGACTATGGCTACACCTTC | CASRKDYGYTF | 11 | TRBJ1-2 | - | TRBV6-5 | -
TGCAGCGTTGAACGAGTGGGGGATAACACAGATACGCAGTATTTT | CSVERVGDNTDTQYF | 15 | TRBJ2-3 | - | TRBV29-1 | -
TGTGCCAGCTCACCAGACCAGCGACCGTGGGATGAGCAGTTCTTC | CASSPDQRPWDEQFF | 15 | TRBJ2-1 | once | TRBV18 | -
TGTGCCAGCGAAAGGGGGGGGGAGCTGTTTTTT | CASERGGELFF | 11 | TRBJ2-2 | - | TRBV6-5 | -
TGTGCCAGCAGCTCGGGACTAGCGGGGAACTACAATGAGCAGTTCTTC | CASSSGLAGNYNEQFF | 16 | TRBJ2-1 | once | TRBV5-8 | TRBD2
TGCGCCAGCAGGACAGGAGCTAACTATGGCTACACCTTC | CASRTGANYGYTF | 13 | TRBJ1-2 | - | TRBV10-1 | -
TGTGCCAGCAGCTTGGAGCCAACTGCCTATGGCTACACCTTC | CASSLEPTAYGYTF | 14 | TRBJ1-2 | - | TRBV5-8 | -
TGTGCCAGCAGGTCGACAGGGATCTCTGGAAACACCATATATTTT | CASRSTGISGNTIYF | 15 | TRBJ1-3 | - | TRBV6-6 | TRBD1
TGCGCCAGCAGCCCAGCGGGAGTGTCCTACAATGAGCAGTTCTTC | CASSPAGVSYNEQFF | 15 | TRBJ2-1 | - | TRBV5-1 | TRBD2
TGTGCCTGGAGTAAATCTCACGGCTATGGCTACACCTTC | CAWSKSHGYGYTF | 13 | TRBJ1-2 | - | TRBV30 | -
TGTGCCAGCAGTTCGGGACCCAGCTACGAGCAGTACTTC | CASSSGPSYEQYF | 13 | TRBJ2-7 | - | TRBV27 | -
TGTGCCATCAGTGAGTCAAGGGCCGAACAAGAGACCCAGTACTTC | CAISESRAEQETQYF | 15 | TRBJ2-5 | - | TRBV10-3 | -
TGTGCCAGCAGCTTGGTGCCGATGGGGCAGCAGCCCCAGCATTTT | CASSLVPMGQQPQHF | 15 | TRBJ1-5 | - | TRBV5-5 | -
TGTGCCAGCAGCTTTGAGTGGACTAGCACAGATACGCAGTATTTT | CASSFEWTSTDTQYF | 15 | TRBJ2-3 | once | TRBV7-9 | -
TGTGCCAGCAGCCGGACAGGGTACGGGACCCAGGAGACCCAGTACTTC | CASSRTGYGTQETQYF | 16 | TRBJ2-5 | - | TRBV5-6 | TRBD1
TGCGCCAGCAGCCAGAGCGGGAGCTCAGCCTACGAGCAGTACTTC | CASSQSGSSAYEQYF | 15 | TRBJ2-7 | - | TRBV4-3 | TRBD2
TGTGCCAGCAGCCATTTGGGAGGTTCTTTAGCCTACGAGCAGTACTTC | CASSHLGGSLAYEQYF | 16 | TRBJ2-7 | few | TRBV14 | -
TGCGCCAGCAGCCTGACTAGCGGGAGTGGGTTAACAGATACGCAGTATTTT | CASSLTSGSGLTDTQYF | 17 | TRBJ2-3 | - | TRBV5-1 | TRBD2
TGCGCCAGCAGCCAAGACCAGCGGAGATACAATGAGCAGTTCTTC | CASSQDQRRYNEQFF | 15 | TRBJ2-1 | once | TRBV4-3 | -